This T cell receptor (beta chain) was captured by sequencing in a study of T cell responses to AZD1222 COVID-19 vaccine. Details on this clone: Its antigen remains unidentified.

Measured with immunoSEQ multiplex PCR; TCRdb has only the in-frame clones, and not every one. The sample includes fewer than 200,000 clones, around nine tenths seen only once; the top ten take about 3.6%. Findings and limits, study-wide: Scientists sampled the repertoires only once the peak T cell response had passed.

This CDR3 is built from 13 residues. The germline gives CDR1 SGHTA, CDR2 FQGTGA. V shed 4 bases, J shed 3 bases, and the junction held 3 bases outside the gene matches. Sequenced material: peripheral blood, taken 28 days after the second dose of the MenACWY control vaccine. This clonotype was obtained from an adult who received the MenACWY meningococcal vaccine as a control. The chain joins TRBV7-3 to TRBJ2-7; TRBD2 matches at 7 bases. In nucleotides, the CDR3 is TGTGCCAGCAGCTCTGGACTAGGCTACGAGCAGTACTTC. As protein: CASSSGLGYEQYF.